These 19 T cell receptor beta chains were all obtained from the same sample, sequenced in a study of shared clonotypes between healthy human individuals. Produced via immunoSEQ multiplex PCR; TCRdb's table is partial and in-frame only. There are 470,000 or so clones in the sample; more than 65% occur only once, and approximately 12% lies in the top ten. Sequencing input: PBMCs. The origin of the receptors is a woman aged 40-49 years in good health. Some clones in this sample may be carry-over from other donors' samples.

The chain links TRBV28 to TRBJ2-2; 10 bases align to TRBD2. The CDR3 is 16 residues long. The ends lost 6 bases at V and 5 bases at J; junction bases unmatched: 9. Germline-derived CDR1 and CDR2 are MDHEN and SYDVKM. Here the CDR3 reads CASRDSSGRITGELFF. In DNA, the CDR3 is TGTGCCAGCAGAGACTCTAGCGGGAGAATAACCGGGGAGCTGTTTTTT.

For the CDR3, the DNA is TGTGCCAGCAGCCAGGAGGTTCGGACCGGGGAGCTGTTTTTT. As protein: CASSQEVRTGELFF. This sequence joins TRBV11-2 and TRBJ2-2; possible D gene TRBD2, 5 bases. Germline V CDR1 and CDR2: SGHAT, FQNNGV. The CDR3 has 14 amino acids. V dropped 5 bases and J dropped 5 bases, with 12 bases sitting between them. Combining the CDR3 with reference TRBV11-2 and TRBJ2-2 gives the whole variable domain EAGVAQSPRYKIIEKRQSVAFWCNPISGHATLYWYQQILGQGPKLLIQFQNNGVVDDSQLPKDRFSAERLKGVDSTLKIQPAKLEDSAVYLCASSQEVRTGELFFGEGSRLTVL.

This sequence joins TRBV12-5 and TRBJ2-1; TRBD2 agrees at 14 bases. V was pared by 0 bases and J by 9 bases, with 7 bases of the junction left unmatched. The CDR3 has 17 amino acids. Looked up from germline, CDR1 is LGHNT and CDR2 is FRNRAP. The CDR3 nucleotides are TGTGCTAGTGGTTTGGTCGTCTCGGGACTAGCGGGAGTTGAGCAGTTCTTC. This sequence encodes CASGLVVSGLAGVEQFF.

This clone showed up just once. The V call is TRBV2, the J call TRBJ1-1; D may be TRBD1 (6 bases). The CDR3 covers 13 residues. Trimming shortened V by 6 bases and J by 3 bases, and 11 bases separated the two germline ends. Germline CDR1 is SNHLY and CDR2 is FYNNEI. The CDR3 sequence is CASSRGLDTEAFF. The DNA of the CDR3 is TGTGCCAGCAGCAGGGGACTTGACACTGAAGCTTTCTTT.

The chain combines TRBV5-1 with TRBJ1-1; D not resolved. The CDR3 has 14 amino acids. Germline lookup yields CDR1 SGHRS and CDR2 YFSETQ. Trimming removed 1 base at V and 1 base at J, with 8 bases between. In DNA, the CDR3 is TGCGCCAGCAGCTTGCCTGGGGAGAACACTGAAGCTTTCTTT. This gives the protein CASSLPGENTEAFF.

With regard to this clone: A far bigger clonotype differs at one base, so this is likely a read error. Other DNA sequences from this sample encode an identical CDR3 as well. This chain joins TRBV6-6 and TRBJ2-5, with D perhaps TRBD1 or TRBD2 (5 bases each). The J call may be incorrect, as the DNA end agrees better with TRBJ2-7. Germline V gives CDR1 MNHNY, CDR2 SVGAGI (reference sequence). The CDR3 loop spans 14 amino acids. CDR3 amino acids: CASRELRRLDEQYF. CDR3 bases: TGCGCCAGCAGGGAGCTACGTCGGTTGGACGAGCAGTACTTC.

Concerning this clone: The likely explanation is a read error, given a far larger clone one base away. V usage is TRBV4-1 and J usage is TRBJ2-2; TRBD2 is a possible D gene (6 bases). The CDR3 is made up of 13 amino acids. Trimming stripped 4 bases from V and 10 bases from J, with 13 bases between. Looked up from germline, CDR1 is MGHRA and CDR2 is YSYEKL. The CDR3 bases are TGCGCCAGCAGCCGGGGACTGTTCGTGGAGCTGTTTTTT. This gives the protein CASSRGLFVELFF.

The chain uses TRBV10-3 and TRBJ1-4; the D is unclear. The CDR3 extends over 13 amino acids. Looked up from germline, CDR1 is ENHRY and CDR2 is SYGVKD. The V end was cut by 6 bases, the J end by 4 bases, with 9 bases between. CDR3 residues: CAIRQADNEKLFF. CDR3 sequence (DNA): TGTGCCATCAGGCAGGCGGATAATGAAAAACTGTTTTTT.

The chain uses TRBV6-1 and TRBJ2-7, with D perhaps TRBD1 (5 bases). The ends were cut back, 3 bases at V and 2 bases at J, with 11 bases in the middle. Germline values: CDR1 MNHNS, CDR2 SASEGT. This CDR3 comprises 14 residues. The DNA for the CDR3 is TGTGCCAGCAGTGACCTACTGACAGCCTACGAGCAGTACTTC. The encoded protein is CASSDLLTAYEQYF.

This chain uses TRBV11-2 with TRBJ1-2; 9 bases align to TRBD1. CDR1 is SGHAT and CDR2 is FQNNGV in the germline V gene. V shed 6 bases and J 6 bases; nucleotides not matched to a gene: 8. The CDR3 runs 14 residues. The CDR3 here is CASSQDRGTDGYTF. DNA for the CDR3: TGTGCCAGCAGTCAGGACAGGGGAACGGATGGCTACACCTTC.

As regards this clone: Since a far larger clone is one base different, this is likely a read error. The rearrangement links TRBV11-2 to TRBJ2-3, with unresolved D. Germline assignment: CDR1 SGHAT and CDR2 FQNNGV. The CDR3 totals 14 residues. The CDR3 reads CASSLASSTDAQYF. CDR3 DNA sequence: TGTGCCAGCAGCTTAGCATCCAGCACAGATGCGCAGTATTTT.

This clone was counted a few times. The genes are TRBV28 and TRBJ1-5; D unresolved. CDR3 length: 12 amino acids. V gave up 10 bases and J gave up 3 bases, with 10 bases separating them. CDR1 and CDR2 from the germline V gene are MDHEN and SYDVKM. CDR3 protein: CATAGPNQPQHF. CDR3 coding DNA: TGTGCCACCGCTGGCCCCAATCAGCCCCAGCATTTT.

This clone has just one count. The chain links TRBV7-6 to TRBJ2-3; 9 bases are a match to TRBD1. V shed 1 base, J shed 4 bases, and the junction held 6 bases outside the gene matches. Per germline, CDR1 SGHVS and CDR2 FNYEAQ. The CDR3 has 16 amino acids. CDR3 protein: CASSLGGQGVADTQYF. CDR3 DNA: TGTGCCAGCAGCTTAGGGGGACAGGGAGTGGCAGATACGCAGTATTTT.

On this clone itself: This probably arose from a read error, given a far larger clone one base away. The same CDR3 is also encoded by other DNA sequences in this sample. The CDR3 sequence: CASSQDGQWNQPQHF. CDR3 bases: TGTGCCAGCAGCCAGGACGGACAGTGGAATCAGCCCCAGCATTTT. This sequence joins TRBV4-2 and TRBJ1-5; tentatively, D is TRBD1 (6 bases). Trimming stripped 3 bases from V and 4 bases from J, with 13 bases between. CDR3 length equals 15 residues. Germline CDR1 and CDR2: LGHNA and YNFKEQ.

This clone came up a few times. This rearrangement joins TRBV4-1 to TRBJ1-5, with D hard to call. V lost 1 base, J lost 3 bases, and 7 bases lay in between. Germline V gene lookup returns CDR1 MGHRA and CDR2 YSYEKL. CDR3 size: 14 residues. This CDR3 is CASSQGTDNQPQHF. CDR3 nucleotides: TGCGCCAGCAGCCAAGGGACGGACAATCAGCCCCAGCATTTT.

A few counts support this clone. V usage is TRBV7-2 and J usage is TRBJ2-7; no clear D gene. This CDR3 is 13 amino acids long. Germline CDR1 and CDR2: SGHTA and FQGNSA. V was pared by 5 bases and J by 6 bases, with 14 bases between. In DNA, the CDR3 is TGTGCCAGCAGCCCGACCCGTTGGACCGAGCAGTACTTC. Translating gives CASSPTRWTEQYF. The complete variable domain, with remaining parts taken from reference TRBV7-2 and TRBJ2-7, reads GAGVSQSPSNKVTEKGKDVELRCDPISGHTALYWYRQSLGQGLEFLIYFQGNSAPDKSGLPSDRFSAERTGGSVSTLTIQRTQQEDSAVYLCASSPTRWTEQYFGPGTRLTVT.

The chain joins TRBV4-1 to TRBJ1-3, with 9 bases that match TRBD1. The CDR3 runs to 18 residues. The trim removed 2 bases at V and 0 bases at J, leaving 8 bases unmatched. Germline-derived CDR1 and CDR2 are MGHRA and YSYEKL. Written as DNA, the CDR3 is TGCGCCAGCAGCCAAACCCCGACAGGGGGGATCTCTGGAAACACCATATATTTT. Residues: CASSQTPTGGISGNTIYF.

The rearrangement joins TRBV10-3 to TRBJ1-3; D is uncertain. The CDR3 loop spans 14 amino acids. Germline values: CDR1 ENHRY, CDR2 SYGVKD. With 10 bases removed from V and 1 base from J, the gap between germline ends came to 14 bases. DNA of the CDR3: TGTGCCACCCGGGGTCAAGTTTCTGGAAACACCATATATTTT. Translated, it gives CATRGQVSGNTIYF.

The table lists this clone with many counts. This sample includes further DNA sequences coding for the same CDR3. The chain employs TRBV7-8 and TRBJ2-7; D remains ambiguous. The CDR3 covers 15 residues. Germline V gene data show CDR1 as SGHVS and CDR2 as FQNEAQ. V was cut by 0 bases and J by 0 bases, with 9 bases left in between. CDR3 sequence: CASSLAPANSYEQYF. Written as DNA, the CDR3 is TGTGCCAGCAGCTTAGCGCCGGCTAACTCCTACGAGCAGTACTTC.